The rows below give T cell receptor beta chains drawn from one sample of a study of neurological immune-mediated disorders. MiXCR, run by TCRdb on the 5' RACE reads, gives a single entry per CDR3 protein. The sample holds 75,000 to 90,000 distinct CDR3 sequences, 10% seen once. Sequencing used PBMCs. These receptors came from a man in his forties in good health. The CDR3 runs from the conserved cysteine through the conserved F or W. Fields, in order: clone size, J gene, D gene, V gene, CDR3 protein, CDR3 DNA. D genes are given only for firm matches. The size entry is marked missing in some rows and otherwise reads once, few, many or a size class.

many	TRBJ2-7	TRBD2	TRBV5-1	CASSKRLAGLSSYEQYF	TGCGCCAGCAGCAAGAGGCTAGCGGGGCTGAGCTCCTACGAGCAGTACTTC
many	TRBJ1-6	TRBD1	TRBV7-9	CASSLAGQYNSPLHF	TGTGCCAGCAGCTTAGCGGGACAGTATAATTCACCCCTCCACTTT
many	TRBJ2-2	-	TRBV2	CASNRQTDAGELFF	TGTGCCAGCAATCGTCAGACGGACGCCGGGGAGCTGTTTTTT
many	TRBJ2-5	TRBD1	TRBV12-3/TRBV12-4	CASSPGTAQETQYF	TGTGCCAGCAGCCCCGGGACAGCACAAGAGACCCAGTACTTC
-	TRBJ2-2	-	TRBV9	CASMSDQGTGELFF	TGTGCCAGCATGAGCGATCAGGGAACCGGGGAGCTGTTTTTT
many	TRBJ2-3	-	TRBV5-1	CASSGGVSTDTQYF	TGCGCCAGCAGCGGCGGGGTCAGCACAGATACGCAGTATTTT
many	TRBJ2-5	-	TRBV11-2	CASSLSDSRGETQYF	TGTGCCAGCAGCCTCTCGGATAGCCGCGGCGAGACCCAGTACTTC
many	TRBJ2-1	-	TRBV10-3	CATAKVGGQFF	TGTGCCACTGCTAAAGTCGGGGGGCAGTTCTTC
many	TRBJ2-3	TRBD2	TRBV2	CASKEAGVTDTQYF	TGTGCCAGCAAGGAAGCGGGAGTGACAGATACGCAGTATTTT
many	TRBJ1-1	-	TRBV28	CASRGGRNTEAFF	TGTGCCAGCAGGGGGGGCAGAAACACTGAAGCTTTCTTT
many	TRBJ2-1	-	TRBV20-1	CSARGRERVYYNEQFF	TGCAGTGCTAGAGGGAGGGAGCGGGTCTACTACAATGAGCAGTTCTTC
many	TRBJ2-3	TRBD2	TRBV7-2	CASSSISGESTDTQYF	TGTGCCAGCAGCTCGATTAGCGGGGAAAGCACAGATACGCAGTATTTT
many	TRBJ1-1	-	TRBV6-5	CASSVDMNTEAFF	TGTGCCAGCAGCGTTGATATGAACACTGAAGCTTTCTTT
many	TRBJ1-1	-	TRBV12-3/TRBV12-4	CASSPTGFMNTEAFF	TGTGCCAGCAGTCCGACGGGTTTCATGAACACTGAAGCTTTCTTT
many	TRBJ2-3	TRBD1	TRBV24-1	CATSDGRPGQAPDTQYF	TGTGCCACCAGTGATGGGCGACCGGGACAGGCTCCAGATACGCAGTATTTT
many	TRBJ2-1	-	TRBV18	CASSPRKSSYNEQFF	TGTGCCAGCTCACCAAGAAAGAGCTCCTACAATGAGCAGTTCTTC
many	TRBJ2-1	-	TRBV7-2	CASSLGSSASPYNEQFF	TGTGCCAGCAGCTTAGGGTCTAGCGCTTCTCCCTACAATGAGCAGTTCTTC
-	TRBJ2-3	-	TRBV2	CASSVGRSDTQYF	TGTGCCAGCAGTGTTGGGAGGTCAGATACGCAGTATTTT
medium-sized	TRBJ1-6	TRBD1	TRBV5-1	CASSGTGGRDSPLHF	TGCGCCAGCAGCGGAACAGGGGGCAGAGATTCACCCCTCCACTTT
-	TRBJ2-7	-	TRBV15	CATSLLGQLVEQYF	TGTGCCACCTCCCTACTCGGACAATTAGTGGAGCAGTACTTC
many	TRBJ2-5	-	TRBV9	CASSDTKGSQYF	TGTGCCAGCAGCGATACGAAGGGGTCCCAGTACTTC
many	TRBJ2-5	-	TRBV12-3/TRBV12-4	CASRGPGRETQYF	TGTGCCAGCAGGGGTCCGGGTCGCGAGACCCAGTACTTC
many	TRBJ1-2	-	TRBV9	CASSPPAGVEYGYTF	TGTGCCAGCAGCCCCCCGGCAGGGGTTGAGTATGGCTACACCTTC
many	TRBJ1-3	-	TRBV9	CASSEEDTGSVSAGNTIYF	TGTGCCAGCAGCGAGGAGGATACAGGGTCGGTCTCTGCTGGAAACACCATATATTTT
many	TRBJ2-1	TRBD2	TRBV10-3	CAISLAGGSHNEQFF	TGTGCCATCAGTCTAGCGGGAGGGAGTCACAATGAGCAGTTCTTC
many	TRBJ2-3	-	TRBV5-1	CASSPSSGSTDTQYF	TGCGCCAGCAGCCCAAGCAGCGGCAGCACAGATACGCAGTATTTT
-	TRBJ1-4	TRBD1	TRBV10-1	CASNPRQGEKLFF	TGCGCCAGCAATCCTCGACAGGGTGAAAAACTGTTTTTT
many	TRBJ2-1	-	TRBV7-2	CASSPLWGTPSYNEQFF	TGTGCCAGCAGCCCCCTTTGGGGGACTCCATCCTACAATGAGCAGTTCTTC
few	TRBJ1-5	-	TRBV20-1	CSARDKNQPQHF	TGCAGTGCTAGAGATAAGAATCAGCCCCAGCATTTT
-	TRBJ2-1	-	TRBV20-1	CSARDHVTSYNEQFF	TGCAGTGCTAGAGACCACGTAACCTCCTACAATGAGCAGTTCTTC
many	TRBJ2-2	-	TRBV29-1	CSVGGSPLNTGELFF	TGCAGCGTTGGGGGGTCACCTCTAAACACCGGGGAGCTGTTTTTT
many	TRBJ2-1	-	TRBV3-1	CASSQGPLNEQFF	TGTGCCAGCAGCCAAGGTCCTCTGAATGAGCAGTTCTTC
many	TRBJ2-2	-	TRBV12-3/TRBV12-4	CASTRWDHNGGTGELFF	TGTGCCAGCACCCGCTGGGACCACAACGGGGGCACCGGGGAGCTGTTTTTT
many	TRBJ2-2	-	TRBV20-1	CSARGQNTGELFF	TGCAGTGCTAGAGGGCAGAACACCGGGGAGCTGTTTTTT
many	TRBJ2-7	TRBD1	TRBV5-1	CASSFPGTVPYEQYF	TGCGCCAGCAGCTTCCCCGGGACAGTGCCGTACGAGCAGTACTTC
many	TRBJ1-1	-	TRBV3-1	CASSQVGGKAEAFF	TGTGCCAGCAGCCAAGTGGGGGGGAAGGCTGAAGCTTTCTTT
many	TRBJ2-1	TRBD2	TRBV5-6	CASSLGLAGFYNEQFF	TGTGCCAGCAGCTTGGGTCTAGCGGGATTTTACAATGAGCAGTTCTTC
few	TRBJ1-2	-	TRBV5-6	CASSLGLDGYTF	TGTGCCAGCAGCTTGGGCCTAGATGGCTACACCTTC
-	TRBJ2-3	-	TRBV11-2	CASSLVRSHTDTQYF	TGTGCCAGCAGCTTAGTGCGCTCTCACACAGATACGCAGTATTTT
few	TRBJ2-1	-	TRBV11-2	CASRGMGNVNFNSYNEQFF	TGTGCCAGCAGGGGGATGGGGAATGTGAACTTCAACTCCTACAATGAGCAGTTCTTC
many	TRBJ1-1	-	TRBV7-9	CASSPPRVLEAFF	TGTGCCAGCAGCCCACCCCGGGTCCTTGAAGCTTTCTTT
many	TRBJ2-7	-	TRBV5-1	CASSPGTPYEQYF	TGCGCCAGCAGTCCCGGGACACCGTACGAGCAATACTTC
many	TRBJ2-7	-	TRBV25-1	CASGISGDYEQYF	TGTGCCAGCGGGATTTCGGGAGACTACGAGCAGTACTTC
many	TRBJ1-1	TRBD1	TRBV12-3/TRBV12-4	CASTYYGGTGGRDTEAFF	TGTGCCAGCACGTACTACGGCGGGACAGGGGGCAGAGACACTGAAGCTTTCTTT
-	TRBJ2-1	-	TRBV5-1	CASSLEIGNNEQFF	TGCGCCAGCAGCTTGGAGATTGGGAACAATGAGCAGTTCTTC
-	TRBJ1-1	-	TRBV21-1	CASSKDRHMNTEAFF	TGTGCCAGCAGCAAAGACCGACATATGAACACTGAAGCTTTCTTT
many	TRBJ1-2	-	TRBV10-3	CAIKTGAEGYGYTF	TGTGCCATCAAGACGGGGGCGGAGGGCTATGGCTACACCTTC